The 21 T cell receptor beta chains given below trace back to one sample, sequenced in a study of shared clonotypes between healthy human individuals. Sequencing was performed with immunoSEQ multiplex PCR; in TCRdb, only in-frame clones are kept and a portion is missing. This table holds some 2 million clones, 85% to 95% found once. Sample: naive CD4+ T cells sorted from blood. As to subset: CD45RA+ positively selected. These receptors originate from a man aged 18 to 29 in good health.

V usage is TRBV28 and J usage is TRBJ2-3, with D possibly being TRBD1 (5 bases). The CDR3 spans 13 residues. CDR1 is MDHEN, CDR2 SYDVKM, per germline. V lost 5 bases and J 6 bases, leaving 12 bases between the germline ends. The chain's CDR3 is CASSTPGFDTQYF. CDR3 coding DNA: TGTGCCAGCAGTACGCCAGGGTTCGATACGCAGTATTTT.

CDR3: CASSNQGSGELFF. The DNA for the CDR3 is TGTGCCAGCAGTAACCAGGGATCCGGGGAGCTGTTTTTT. The V and J genes are TRBV7-3 and TRBJ2-2, with D perhaps TRBD1 (5 bases). This CDR3 is built from 13 residues. With 6 bases removed from V and 6 bases from J, the gap between germline ends came to 11 bases. Germline CDR1 reads SGHTA; CDR2 reads FQGTGA.

For this clone: Other DNA sequences in this specimen translate into the identical CDR3. The V and J genes are TRBV5-1 and TRBJ2-1; D gene uncertain. The CDR3 totals 15 residues. V was pared by 0 bases and J by 0 bases, with 7 bases between. Germline lookup yields CDR1 SGHRS and CDR2 YFSETQ. CDR3 sequence: CASSLVASSYNEQFF. Written as DNA, the CDR3 is TGCGCCAGCAGCTTGGTTGCAAGCTCCTACAATGAGCAGTTCTTC.

CDR3 nucleotides: TGCGCCAGCAGCCCAAATAGCAATCAGCCCCAGCATTTT. Protein: CASSPNSNQPQHF. The chain joins TRBV5-1 to TRBJ1-5; unclear D gene. CDR1 and CDR2 from the germline V gene are SGHRS and YFSETQ. The germline V and J ends were trimmed by 4 bases and 0 bases, with 5 bases remaining between them. The CDR3 runs 13 residues.

This chain joins TRBV28 and TRBJ1-6; D unclear. CDR1 and CDR2 (germline): MDHEN, SYDVKM. The CDR3 extends over 14 amino acids. V lost 8 bases to trimming and J lost 9 bases, with 17 bases between them. The CDR3 nucleotides read TGTGCCAGCGTGTCGCCCCCGCTTAGTTCACCCCTCCACTTT. Translating it yields CASVSPPLSSPLHF. The full variable domain, with the rest looked up from reference TRBV28 and TRBJ1-6, is DVKVTQSSRYLVKRTGEKVFLECVQDMDHENMFWYRQDPGLGLRLIYFSYDVKMKEKGDIPEGYSVSREKKERFSLILESASTNQTSMYLCASVSPPLSSPLHFGNGTRLTVT.

This sequence joins TRBV28 and TRBJ2-2; 9 positions agree with TRBD1. There are 14 residues in the CDR3. From germline, CDR1 is MDHEN and CDR2 SYDVKM. J was trimmed by 5 bases and V by 7 bases; bases with no gene match: 5. DNA of the CDR3: TGTGCCAGCACGTCGGACAGGGGAACCGGGGAGCTGTTTTTT. This sequence encodes CASTSDRGTGELFF. Looking up the rest from reference TRBV28 and TRBJ2-2 gives the full variable domain: DVKVTQSSRYLVKRTGEKVFLECVQDMDHENMFWYRQDPGLGLRLIYFSYDVKMKEKGDIPEGYSVSREKKERFSLILESASTNQTSMYLCASTSDRGTGELFFGEGSRLTVL.

The chain recombines TRBV11-3 with TRBJ2-3; D is unresolved. This CDR3 comprises 13 residues. CDR1 is SGHNT, CDR2 YENEEA, per germline. The V end was cut by 4 bases, the J end by 0 bases, with 5 bases between. CDR3 in amino acids: CASSSGSTDTQYF. The CDR3 coding sequence is TGTGCCAGCAGCTCTGGCAGCACAGATACGCAGTATTTT. Complete variable domain (other parts from reference TRBV11-3 and TRBJ2-3): EAGVVQSPRYKIIEKKQPVAFWCNPISGHNTLYWYLQNLGQGPELLIRYENEEAVDDSQLPKDRFSAERLKGVDSTLKIQPAELGDSAVYLCASSSGSTDTQYFGPGTRLTVL.

Remarks on this clone: The same CDR3 arises from other DNA sequences in this sample as well. The chain combines TRBV7-9 with TRBJ1-2; 7 bases are shared with TRBD1. CDR3 length: 13 amino acids. V lost 3 bases, J lost 2 bases, and 0 bases stayed unmatched. Germline CDR1 and CDR2: SEHNR and FQNEAQ (reference sequence). The CDR3 coding sequence is TGTGCCAGCAGCTTGGGACAGAACTATGGCTACACCTTC. Translated: CASSLGQNYGYTF.

The V gene is TRBV2, the J gene TRBJ1-6; D unresolved. Deletions cut 4 bases from V and 5 bases from J, with 9 bases between. The CDR3 consists of 14 residues. Germline loops: CDR1 SNHLY, CDR2 FYNNEI. In DNA, the CDR3 is TGTGCCAGCAGTGTAGGGCAGAATAATTCACCCCTCCACTTT. This translates into CASSVGQNNSPLHF.

The V call is TRBV14, the J call TRBJ1-5; 7 bases fit TRBD1. J gave up 9 bases and V 1 base, and 6 bases lay outside the gene matches. The CDR3 loop spans 14 amino acids. Germline V gene sequence: CDR1 SGHDN, CDR2 FVKESK. CDR3 nucleotides: TGTGCCAGCAGCCAAGGGACAGGAAGAGGGCCCCAGCATTTT. Translation: CASSQGTGRGPQHF.

The chain employs TRBV27 and TRBJ2-2, with TRBD2 as a possible D gene (5 bases). Germline lookup yields CDR1 MNHEY and CDR2 SMNVEV (reference sequence). The CDR3 runs to 13 residues. Trimming removed 9 bases from V and 0 bases from J, with 8 bases in between. The CDR3 loop reads CARPGSNTGELFF. The DNA of the CDR3 is TGTGCCAGGCCGGGGTCGAACACCGGGGAGCTGTTTTTT.

J is TRBJ2-1 and V is TRBV5-4, with 11 nucleotides matching TRBD2. Germline CDR1 and CDR2: SGHNT and YYREEE (reference sequence). This CDR3 has 15 residues. The ends lost 5 bases at V and 4 bases at J; junction bases unmatched: 5. This chain's CDR3 is CASRTGTSGYNEQFF. CDR3 in DNA: TGTGCCAGCAGAACCGGGACTAGCGGTTACAATGAGCAGTTCTTC.

The J gene is TRBJ2-6, the V gene TRBV30; 8 nucleotides align to TRBD1. The CDR3 extends over 17 amino acids. Germline lookup yields CDR1 GTSNPN and CDR2 SVGIG (reference sequence). J gave up 4 bases and V 8 bases, and 16 bases lay outside the gene matches. CDR3 sequence: CAGSRSGGASGANVLTF. Written as DNA, the CDR3 is TGTGCCGGAAGTCGTTCAGGGGGCGCCTCCGGGGCCAACGTCCTGACTTTC.

This chain connects TRBV7-2 to TRBJ2-3; 7 nucleotides line up with TRBD2. In germline, CDR1 is SGHTA, CDR2 FQGNSA. The CDR3 loop spans 18 amino acids. J lost 2 bases, V lost 2 bases, and 13 bases had no gene match. The CDR3 protein is CASSLKAAGRVDTDTQYF. The DNA of the CDR3 is TGTGCCAGCAGCTTAAAAGCAGCGGGAAGGGTGGACACAGATACGCAGTATTTT.

This clone was counted a single time. This chain joins TRBV5-1 and TRBJ1-1; 9 nucleotides line up with TRBD1. This CDR3 has 17 amino acids. The V segment lost 4 bases and the J segment 10 bases; nucleotides outside the gene matches: 20. Germline V gene sequence: CDR1 SGHRS, CDR2 YFSETQ. CDR3 DNA sequence: TGCGCCAGCAGCCCTTTACAGGGGGCAGGGTCGAAGATAGGAGCTTTCTTT. Its translation: CASSPLQGAGSKIGAFF.

This clone was detected once. The chain recombines TRBV6-5 with TRBJ2-7, with D maybe TRBD2 (5 bases). The germline V gene encodes CDR1 MNHEY and CDR2 SVGAGI. The CDR3 covers 11 residues. V lost 6 bases, J lost 9 bases, and 12 bases lay in between. This chain's CDR3 is CASRDSTGQYF. Here the CDR3 DNA reads TGTGCCAGCAGGGACTCTACTGGGCAGTACTTC.

The J gene is TRBJ2-7, the V gene TRBV9, with a tentative D call TRBD1 (6 bases). Germline lookup yields CDR1 SGDLS and CDR2 YYNGEE. V gave up 10 bases and J gave up 1 base, with 27 bases separating them. The CDR3 is 17 amino acids. The CDR3 DNA is TGTGCCCCTGCTTCGACTTCTTACAGGGAAAGGTCCTACGAGCAGTACTTC. It encodes CAPASTSYRERSYEQYF.

This chain links TRBV7-9 with TRBJ2-3; 11 bases line up with TRBD1. The CDR3 sequence is 16 residues long. The V and J ends lost 5 bases and 2 bases, in that order; junction bases with no gene match: 6. CDR1 and CDR2 (germline): SEHNR, FQNEAQ (reference sequence). CDR3 loop: CASSTRTGGPTDTQYF. The DNA of the CDR3 is TGTGCCAGCAGCACCCGGACAGGGGGCCCCACAGATACGCAGTATTTT.

V usage is TRBV12-5 and J usage is TRBJ2-7; 12 nucleotides align to TRBD2. Per the germline V gene, CDR1 is LGHNT and CDR2 is FRNRAP. The CDR3 consists of 17 residues. The J segment lost 7 bases and the V segment lost 6 bases, leaving 16 bases of the junction unmatched. The CDR3 spells CASGLRYWTSGIGEQYF. CDR3 coding DNA: TGTGCTAGTGGATTACGCTATTGGACTAGCGGGATCGGAGAGCAGTACTTC.

Remarks on this clone: The identical CDR3 is also encoded by other nucleotide sequences in the sample. The gene calls are TRBV11-2 and TRBJ1-1; the match to TRBD1 covers 8 bases. This CDR3 comprises 13 residues. J was trimmed by 5 bases and V by 5 bases; bases with no gene match: 4. Germline CDR1 is SGHAT and CDR2 is FQNNGV. DNA for the CDR3: TGTGCCAGCAGCACCGACAGGGGTACTGAAGCTTTCTTT. Its translation: CASSTDRGTEAFF.

This rearrangement joins TRBV4-1 to TRBJ2-3; D tentatively fits TRBD1 or TRBD2 (6 bases each). This CDR3 has 16 amino acids. V lost 0 bases to trimming and J lost 3 bases, with 13 bases between them. Per germline, CDR1 MGHRA and CDR2 YSYEKL. The CDR3 DNA reads TGCGCCAGCAGCCAAGATGTACAGGGAGGTACAGATACGCAGTATTTT. This sequence encodes CASSQDVQGGTDTQYF.